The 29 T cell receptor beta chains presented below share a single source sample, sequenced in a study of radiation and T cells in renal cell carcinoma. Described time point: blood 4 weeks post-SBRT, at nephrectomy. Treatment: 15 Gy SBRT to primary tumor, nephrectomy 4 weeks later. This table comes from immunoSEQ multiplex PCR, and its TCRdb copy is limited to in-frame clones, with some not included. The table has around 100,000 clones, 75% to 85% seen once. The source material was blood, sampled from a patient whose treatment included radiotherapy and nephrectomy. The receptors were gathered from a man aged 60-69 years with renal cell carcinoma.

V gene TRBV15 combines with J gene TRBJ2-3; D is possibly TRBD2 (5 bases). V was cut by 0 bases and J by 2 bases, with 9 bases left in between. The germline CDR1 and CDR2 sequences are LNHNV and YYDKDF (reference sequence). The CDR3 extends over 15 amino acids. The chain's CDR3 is CATSRDGDYTDTQYF. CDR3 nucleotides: TGTGCCACCAGCAGAGACGGAGACTACACAGATACGCAGTATTTT.

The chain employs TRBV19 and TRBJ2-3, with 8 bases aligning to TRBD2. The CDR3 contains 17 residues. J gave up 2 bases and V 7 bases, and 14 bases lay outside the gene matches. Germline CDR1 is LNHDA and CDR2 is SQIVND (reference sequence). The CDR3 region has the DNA TGTGCCAGTACCATGATATACCTGCGGGGGGACACAGATACGCAGTATTTT. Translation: CASTMIYLRGDTDTQYF.

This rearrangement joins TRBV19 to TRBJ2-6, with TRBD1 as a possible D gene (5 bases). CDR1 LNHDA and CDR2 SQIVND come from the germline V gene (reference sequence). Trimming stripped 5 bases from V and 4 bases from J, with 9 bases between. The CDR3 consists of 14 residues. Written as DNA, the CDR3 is TGTGCCAGTAGTTCCAGGGCCGGGGCCAACGTCCTGACTTTC. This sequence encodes CASSSRAGANVLTF.

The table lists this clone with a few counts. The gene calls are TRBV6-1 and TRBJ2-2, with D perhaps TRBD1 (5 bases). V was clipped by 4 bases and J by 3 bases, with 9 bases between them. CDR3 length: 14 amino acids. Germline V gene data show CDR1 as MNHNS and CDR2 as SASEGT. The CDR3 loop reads CASSGDRYTGELFF. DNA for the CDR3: TGTGCCAGCAGTGGTGACAGATACACCGGGGAGCTGTTTTTT.

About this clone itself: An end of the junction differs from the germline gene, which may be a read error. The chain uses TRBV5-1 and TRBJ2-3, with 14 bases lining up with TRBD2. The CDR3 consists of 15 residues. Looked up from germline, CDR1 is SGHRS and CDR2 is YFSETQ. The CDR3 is CVSTLGLAGADTQYF. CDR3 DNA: TGCGTCAGCACCCTGGGACTAGCGGGAGCAGATACGCAGTATTTT.

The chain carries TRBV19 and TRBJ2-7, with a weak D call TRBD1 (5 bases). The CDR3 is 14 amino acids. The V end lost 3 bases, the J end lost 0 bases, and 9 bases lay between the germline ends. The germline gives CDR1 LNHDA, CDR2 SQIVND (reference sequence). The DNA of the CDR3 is TGTGCCAGTAGTATTCGGACAAACTCCTACGAGCAGTACTTC. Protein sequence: CASSIRTNSYEQYF.

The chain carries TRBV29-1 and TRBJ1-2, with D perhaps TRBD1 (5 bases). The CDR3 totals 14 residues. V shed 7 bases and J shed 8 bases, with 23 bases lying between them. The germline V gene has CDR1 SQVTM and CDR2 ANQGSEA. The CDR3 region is CSGREVQGGLGYTF. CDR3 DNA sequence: TGCAGCGGTAGGGAGGTCCAGGGAGGGTTAGGCTACACCTTC.

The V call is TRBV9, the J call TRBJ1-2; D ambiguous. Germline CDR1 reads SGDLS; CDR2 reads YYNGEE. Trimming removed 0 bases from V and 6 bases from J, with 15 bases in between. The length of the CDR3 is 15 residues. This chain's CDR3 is CASSVAYDLLNGYTF. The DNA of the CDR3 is TGTGCCAGCAGCGTAGCCTACGACCTTCTGAATGGCTACACCTTC. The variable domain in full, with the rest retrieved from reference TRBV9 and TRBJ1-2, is DSGVTQTPKHLITATGQRVTLRCSPRSGDLSVYWYQQSLDQGLQFLIQYYNGEERAKGNILERFSAQQFPDLHSELNLSSLELGDSALYFCASSVAYDLLNGYTFGSGTRLTVV.

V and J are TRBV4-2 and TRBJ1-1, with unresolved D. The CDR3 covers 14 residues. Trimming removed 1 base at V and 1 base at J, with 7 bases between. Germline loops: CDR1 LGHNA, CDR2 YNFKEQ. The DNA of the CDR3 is TGTGCCAGCAGCCAAGGTAGGCAGAACACTGAAGCTTTCTTT. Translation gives CASSQGRQNTEAFF.

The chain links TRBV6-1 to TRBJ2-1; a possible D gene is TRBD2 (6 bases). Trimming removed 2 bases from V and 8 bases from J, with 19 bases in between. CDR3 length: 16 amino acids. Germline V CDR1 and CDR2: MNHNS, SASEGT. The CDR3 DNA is TGTGCCAGCAGTGAAAACCGACTAGTAAAAAGCGATGAGCAGTTCTTC. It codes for CASSENRLVKSDEQFF.

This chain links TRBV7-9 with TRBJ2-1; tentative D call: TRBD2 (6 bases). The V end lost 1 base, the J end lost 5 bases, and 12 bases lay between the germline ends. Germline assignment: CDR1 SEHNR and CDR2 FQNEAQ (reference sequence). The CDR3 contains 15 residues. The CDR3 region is CASSLDTGADNEQFF. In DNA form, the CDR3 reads TGTGCCAGCAGCTTAGATACGGGAGCAGACAATGAGCAGTTCTTC.

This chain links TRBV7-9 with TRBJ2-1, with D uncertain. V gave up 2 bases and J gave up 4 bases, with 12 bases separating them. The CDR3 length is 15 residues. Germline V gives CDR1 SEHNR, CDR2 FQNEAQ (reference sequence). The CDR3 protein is CASSLRDMQYNEQFF. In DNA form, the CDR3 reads TGTGCCAGCAGCTTACGTGACATGCAGTACAATGAGCAGTTCTTC.

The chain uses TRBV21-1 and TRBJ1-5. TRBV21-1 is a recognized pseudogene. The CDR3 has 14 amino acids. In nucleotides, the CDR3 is TGTGCCAGCAGCAAAGGTACGGGCCGACAGCCCCAGCATTTT. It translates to CASSKGTGRQPQHF.

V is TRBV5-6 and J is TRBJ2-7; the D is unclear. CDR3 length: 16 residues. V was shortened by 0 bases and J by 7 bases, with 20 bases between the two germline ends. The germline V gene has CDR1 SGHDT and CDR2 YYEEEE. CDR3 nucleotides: TGTGCCAGCAGCTTGGCCAATTTCGTTTCGGCCGGGGAGCAGTACTTC. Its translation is CASSLANFVSAGEQYF.

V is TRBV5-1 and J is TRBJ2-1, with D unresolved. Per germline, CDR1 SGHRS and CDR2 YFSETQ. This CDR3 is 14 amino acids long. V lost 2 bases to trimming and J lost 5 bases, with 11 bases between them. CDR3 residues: CASSLGLSHNEQFF. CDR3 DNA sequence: TGCGCCAGCAGCTTAGGGCTTTCCCACAATGAGCAGTTCTTC.

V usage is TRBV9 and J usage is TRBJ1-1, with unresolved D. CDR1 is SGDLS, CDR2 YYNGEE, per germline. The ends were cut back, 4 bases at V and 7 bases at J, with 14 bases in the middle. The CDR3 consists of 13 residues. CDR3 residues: CASSPSKAGEAFF. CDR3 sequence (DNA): TGTGCCAGCAGCCCCTCAAAAGCGGGTGAAGCTTTCTTT. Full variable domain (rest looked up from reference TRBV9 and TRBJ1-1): DSGVTQTPKHLITATGQRVTLRCSPRSGDLSVYWYQQSLDQGLQFLIQYYNGEERAKGNILERFSAQQFPDLHSELNLSSLELGDSALYFCASSPSKAGEAFFGQGTRLTVV.

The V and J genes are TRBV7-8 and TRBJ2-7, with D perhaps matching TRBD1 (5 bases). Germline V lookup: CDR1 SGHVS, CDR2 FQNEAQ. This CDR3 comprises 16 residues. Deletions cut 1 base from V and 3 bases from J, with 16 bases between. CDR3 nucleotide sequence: TGTGCCAGCAGCTTAGAAGTCGGAACAGGATTCTACGAGCAGTACTTC. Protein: CASSLEVGTGFYEQYF.

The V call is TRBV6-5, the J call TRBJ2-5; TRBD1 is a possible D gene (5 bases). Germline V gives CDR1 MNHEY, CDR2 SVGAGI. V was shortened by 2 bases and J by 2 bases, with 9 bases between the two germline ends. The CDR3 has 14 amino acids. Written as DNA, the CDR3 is TGTGCCAGCAGTTACCAGGGTGGGCAAGAGACCCAGTACTTC. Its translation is CASSYQGGQETQYF.

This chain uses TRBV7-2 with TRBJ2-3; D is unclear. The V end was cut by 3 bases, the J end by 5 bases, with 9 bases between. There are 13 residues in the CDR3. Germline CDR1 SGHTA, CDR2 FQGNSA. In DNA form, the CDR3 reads TGTGCCAGCAGCTTGATTTCGGTAGATACGCAGTATTTT. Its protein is CASSLISVDTQYF.

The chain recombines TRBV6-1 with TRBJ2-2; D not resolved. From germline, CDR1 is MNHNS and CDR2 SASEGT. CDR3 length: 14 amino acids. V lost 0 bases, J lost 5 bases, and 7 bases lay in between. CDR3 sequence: CASSEAGVTGELFF. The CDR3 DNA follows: TGTGCCAGCAGTGAAGCCGGCGTTACCGGGGAGCTGTTTTTT.

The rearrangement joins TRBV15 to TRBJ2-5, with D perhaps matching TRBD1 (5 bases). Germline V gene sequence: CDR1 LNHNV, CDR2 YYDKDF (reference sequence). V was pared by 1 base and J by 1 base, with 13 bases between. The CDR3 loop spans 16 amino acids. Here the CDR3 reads CATSRAGYNGQETQYF. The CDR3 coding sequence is TGTGCCACCAGCAGAGCAGGGTACAATGGCCAAGAGACCCAGTACTTC.

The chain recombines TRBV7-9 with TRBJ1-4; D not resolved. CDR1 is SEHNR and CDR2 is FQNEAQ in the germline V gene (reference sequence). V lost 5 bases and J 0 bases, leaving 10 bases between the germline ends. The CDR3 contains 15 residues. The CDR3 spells CASSLDGATNEKLFF. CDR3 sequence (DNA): TGTGCCAGCAGCCTCGACGGAGCAACTAATGAAAAACTGTTTTTT.

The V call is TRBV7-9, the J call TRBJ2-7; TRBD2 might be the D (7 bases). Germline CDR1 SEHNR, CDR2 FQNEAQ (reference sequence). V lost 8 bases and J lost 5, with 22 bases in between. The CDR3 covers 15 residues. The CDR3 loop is CASGGEQGIDHEQYF. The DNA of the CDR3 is TGTGCCAGCGGGGGGGAACAGGGTATCGACCACGAGCAGTACTTC.

CDR3 sequence (DNA): TGTGCCAGCTCACCAAAGGAAGCCTATGGCTACACCTTC. Translation: CASSPKEAYGYTF. V is TRBV18 and J is TRBJ1-2; D uncertain. With 2 bases removed from V and 4 bases from J, the gap between germline ends came to 8 bases. The CDR3 has 13 residues. Germline V lookup: CDR1 KGHSH, CDR2 LQKENI.

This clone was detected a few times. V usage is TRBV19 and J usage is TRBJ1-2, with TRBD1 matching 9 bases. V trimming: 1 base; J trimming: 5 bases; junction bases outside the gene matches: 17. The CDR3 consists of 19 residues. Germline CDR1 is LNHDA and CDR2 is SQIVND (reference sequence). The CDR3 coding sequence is TGTGCCAGTAGTATAGCTCACCGAGCGGCCGGAGGGACAGGGTATGGCTACACCTTC. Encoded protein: CASSIAHRAAGGTGYGYTF.

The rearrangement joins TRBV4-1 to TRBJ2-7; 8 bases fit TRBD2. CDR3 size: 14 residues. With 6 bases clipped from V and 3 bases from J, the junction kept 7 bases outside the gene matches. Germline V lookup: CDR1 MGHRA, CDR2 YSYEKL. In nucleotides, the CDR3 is TGCGCCAGCAGAAACGTAGCGGGGATCTACGAGCAGTACTTC. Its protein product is CASRNVAGIYEQYF.

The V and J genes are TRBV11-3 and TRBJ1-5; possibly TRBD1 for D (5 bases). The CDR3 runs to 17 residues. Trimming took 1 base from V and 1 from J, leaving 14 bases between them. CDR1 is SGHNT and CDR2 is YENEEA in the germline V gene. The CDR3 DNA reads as TGTGCCAGCAGCTTAGCCCAGAGGGGAAGAAGCAATCAGCCCCAGCATTTT. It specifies CASSLAQRGRSNQPQHF. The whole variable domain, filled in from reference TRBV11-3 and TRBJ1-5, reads EAGVVQSPRYKIIEKKQPVAFWCNPISGHNTLYWYLQNLGQGPELLIRYENEEAVDDSQLPKDRFSAERLKGVDSTLKIQPAELGDSAVYLCASSLAQRGRSNQPQHFGDGTRLSIL.

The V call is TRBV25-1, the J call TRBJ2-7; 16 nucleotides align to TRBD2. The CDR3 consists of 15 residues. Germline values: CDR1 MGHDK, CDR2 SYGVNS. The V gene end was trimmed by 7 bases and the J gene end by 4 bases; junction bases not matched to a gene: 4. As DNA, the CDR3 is TGTGCCAGCACCGGGACTAGCGGGAGGGTATACGAGCAGTACTTC. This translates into CASTGTSGRVYEQYF.

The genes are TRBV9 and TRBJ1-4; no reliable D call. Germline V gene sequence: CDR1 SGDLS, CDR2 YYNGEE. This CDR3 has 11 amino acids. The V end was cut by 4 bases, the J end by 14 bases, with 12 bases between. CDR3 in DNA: TGTGCCAGCAGCCCCGGTCACAGTCTGTTTTTT. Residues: CASSPGHSLFF.